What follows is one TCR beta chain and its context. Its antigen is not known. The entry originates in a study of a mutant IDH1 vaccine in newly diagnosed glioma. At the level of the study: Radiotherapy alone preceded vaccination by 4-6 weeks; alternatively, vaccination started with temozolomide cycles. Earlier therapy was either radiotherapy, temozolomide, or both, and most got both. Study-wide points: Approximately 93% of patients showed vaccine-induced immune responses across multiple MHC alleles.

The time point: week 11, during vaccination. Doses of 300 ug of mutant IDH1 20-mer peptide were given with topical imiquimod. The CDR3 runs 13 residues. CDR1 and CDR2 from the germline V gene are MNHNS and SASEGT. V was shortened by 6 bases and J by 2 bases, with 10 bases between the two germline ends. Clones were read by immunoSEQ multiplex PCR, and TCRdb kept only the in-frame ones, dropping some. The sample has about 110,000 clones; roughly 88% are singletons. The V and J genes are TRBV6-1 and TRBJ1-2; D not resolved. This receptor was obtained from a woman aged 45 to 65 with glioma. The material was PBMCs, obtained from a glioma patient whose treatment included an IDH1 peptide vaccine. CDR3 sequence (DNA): TGTGCCAGCAGGTTTACACGGAACTATGGCTACACCTTC. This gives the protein CASRFTRNYGYTF.